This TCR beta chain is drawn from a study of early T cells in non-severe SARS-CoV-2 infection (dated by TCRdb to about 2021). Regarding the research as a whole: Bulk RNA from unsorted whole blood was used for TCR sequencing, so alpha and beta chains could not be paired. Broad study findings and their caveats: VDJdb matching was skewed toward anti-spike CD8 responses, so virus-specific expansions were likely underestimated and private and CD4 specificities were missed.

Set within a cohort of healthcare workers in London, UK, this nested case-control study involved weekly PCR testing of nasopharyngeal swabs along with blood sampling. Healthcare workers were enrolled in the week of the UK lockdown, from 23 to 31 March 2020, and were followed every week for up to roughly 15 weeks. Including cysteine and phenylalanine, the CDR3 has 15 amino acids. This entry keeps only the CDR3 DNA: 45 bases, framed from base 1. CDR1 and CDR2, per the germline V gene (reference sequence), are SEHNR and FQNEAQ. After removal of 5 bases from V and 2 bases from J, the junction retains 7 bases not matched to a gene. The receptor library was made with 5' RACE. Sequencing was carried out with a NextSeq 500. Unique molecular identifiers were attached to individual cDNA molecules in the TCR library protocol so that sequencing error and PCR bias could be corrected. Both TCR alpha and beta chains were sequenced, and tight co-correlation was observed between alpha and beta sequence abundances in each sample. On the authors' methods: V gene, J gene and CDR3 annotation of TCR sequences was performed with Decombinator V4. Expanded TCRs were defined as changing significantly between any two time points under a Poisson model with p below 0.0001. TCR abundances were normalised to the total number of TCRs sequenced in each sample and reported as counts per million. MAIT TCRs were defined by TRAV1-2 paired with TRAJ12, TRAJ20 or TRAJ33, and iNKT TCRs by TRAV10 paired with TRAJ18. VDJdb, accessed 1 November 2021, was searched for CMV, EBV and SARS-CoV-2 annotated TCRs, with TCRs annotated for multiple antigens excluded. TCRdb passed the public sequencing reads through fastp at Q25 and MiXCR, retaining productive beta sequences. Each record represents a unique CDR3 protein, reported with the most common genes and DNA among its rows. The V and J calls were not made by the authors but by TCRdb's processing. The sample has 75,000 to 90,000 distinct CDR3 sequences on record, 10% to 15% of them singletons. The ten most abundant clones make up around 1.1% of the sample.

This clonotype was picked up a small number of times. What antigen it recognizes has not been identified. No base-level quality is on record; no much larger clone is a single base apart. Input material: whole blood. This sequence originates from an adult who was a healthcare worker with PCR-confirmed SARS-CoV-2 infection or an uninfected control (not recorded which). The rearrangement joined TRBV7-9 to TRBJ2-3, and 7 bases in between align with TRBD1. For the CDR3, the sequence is CASSRDSAVTDTQYF. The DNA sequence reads TGTGCCAGCAGCCGGGACAGCGCAGTCACAGATACGCAGTATTTT.